This T cell receptor beta chain was captured by sequencing in a study of T cell changes during pregnancy in multiple sclerosis. Trimming cost V 4 bases and J 4 bases, with 19 bases left between them. The CDR3 runs 16 residues. CDR1 and CDR2 (germline): LNHDA, SQIVND (reference sequence). TCRdb's table, derived via immunoSEQ multiplex PCR, lists solely in-frame clones and lacks some. The sample yields some 52,000 clones, approximately 92% seen once. The TCR comes from a female donor with multiple sclerosis, enrolled in a pregnancy study. The rearrangement joins TRBV19 to TRBJ2-5; D perhaps matches TRBD1 (7 bases). The specimen comprised CD4+ T cells from peripheral blood mononuclear cells, sampled in the third trimester of pregnancy. CDR3 in DNA: TGTGCCAGTAGTACCTCCCGCAGGGGGGCAGGAGAGACCCAGTACTTC. Protein: CASSTSRRGAGETQYF.